The 20 T cell receptor beta chains listed next were all sequenced from one sample in a study of CD8+ T cells in alopecia areata (dated 2018 in TCRdb). Library preparation employed the immunoSEQ multiplex PCR assay. For TCR sequencing, RNA was extracted from every sample and reverse transcribed into cDNA to serve as template. Drawn from immuneACCESS, this table holds only the in-frame rearrangements with V and J called that TCRdb kept. Clones are partly lost; checked studies trace under half to an unresolved V gene and leave the rest unexplained. The sample has some 160,000 clones on record, approximately 65% of them singletons. Of the sample, 36% falls within the top ten clones. Sequencing was carried out using CD8+ T cells sorted from blood. These receptor sequences come from a human donor in good health.

The V gene is TRBV6-5, the J gene TRBJ2-2; D is unclear. V was cut by 2 bases and J by 4 bases, with 8 bases left in between. The CDR3 sequence is 14 residues long. Per the germline V gene, CDR1 is MNHEY and CDR2 is SVGAGI. CDR3 nucleotide sequence: TGTGCCAGCAGTTACCGGGTTAGCACCGGGGAGCTGTTTTTT. It specifies CASSYRVSTGELFF.

Concerning this clone: Germline and junction disagree at one end, which may indicate a read error. CDR3 in amino acids: CASSGENEQYF. Here the CDR3 DNA reads TGCGCCAGCAGCGGAGAGAACGAGCAGTACTTC. V usage is TRBV7-6 and J usage is TRBJ2-7, with D possibly TRBD2 on 5 matching bases. Germline CDR1 SGHVS, CDR2 FNYEAQ. This CDR3 contains 11 residues.

There are a few counts of this clone. The chain couples TRBV27 to TRBJ2-3, with D maybe TRBD2 (6 bases). The CDR3 totals 11 residues. The germline V gene encodes CDR1 MNHEY and CDR2 SMNVEV (reference sequence). Trimming shortened V by 8 bases and J by 7 bases, and 10 bases separated the two germline ends. The CDR3 DNA reads TGTGCCAGCGGGGGGAGGTATACGCAGTATTTT. As protein: CASGGRYTQYF.

This rearrangement joins TRBV29-1 to TRBJ1-4, with TRBD1 matching over 8 bases. Looked up from germline, CDR1 is SQVTM and CDR2 is ANQGSEA. This CDR3 is 13 amino acids long. The ends lost 4 bases at V and 8 bases at J; junction bases unmatched: 6. The CDR3 loop reads CSVGQGRHEKLFF. As DNA, the CDR3 is TGCAGCGTTGGACAGGGGAGGCACGAAAAACTGTTTTTT.

This chain connects TRBV4-1 to TRBJ2-5; 8 nucleotides align to TRBD2. The J segment lost 5 bases and the V segment lost 4 bases, leaving 12 bases of the junction unmatched. Germline V gene sequence: CDR1 MGHRA, CDR2 YSYEKL. There are 16 residues in the CDR3. CDR3 nucleotides: TGCGCCAGCAGCCTACGGTCAACGGGAGGGAGGGAGACCCAGTACTTC. Its translation: CASSLRSTGGRETQYF.

The chain couples TRBV27 to TRBJ1-2, with D uncertain. Germline CDR1 reads MNHEY; CDR2 reads SMNVEV (reference sequence). The CDR3 runs to 14 residues. V was clipped by 5 bases and J by 4 bases, with 14 bases between them. In DNA form, the CDR3 reads TGTGCCAGCAGTAGGACCGGTTCGGGCTATGGCTACACCTTC. Translating it yields CASSRTGSGYGYTF.

The chain carries TRBV29-1 and TRBJ1-2; a weak D match, TRBD1 (5 bases). CDR1 and CDR2 from the germline V gene are SQVTM and ANQGSEA. This CDR3 comprises 11 residues. The V gene lost 3 bases and the J gene lost 14 bases, with 16 bases spanning the gap. The CDR3 region is CSVDGRGSWTF. The DNA of the CDR3 is TGCAGCGTTGATGGGCGGGGGTCTTGGACCTTC.

V usage is TRBV27 and J usage is TRBJ2-5; 9 nucleotides line up with TRBD2. Germline CDR1 MNHEY, CDR2 SMNVEV (reference sequence). The CDR3 is 14 amino acids. V trimming: 6 bases; J trimming: 7 bases; junction bases outside the gene matches: 9. CDR3 protein: CASRTTSGGRTQYF. In DNA, the CDR3 is TGTGCCAGCAGGACGACTAGCGGCGGGCGGACCCAGTACTTC.

The gene calls are TRBV27 and TRBJ1-1, with D hard to call. Trimming took off 2 bases at V and 1 base at J, with 8 bases between the two ends. Germline V gene data show CDR1 as MNHEY and CDR2 as SMNVEV (reference sequence). This CDR3 contains 14 residues. This CDR3 reads CASSLLTKNTEAFF. CDR3 coding DNA: TGTGCCAGCAGTTTACTGACCAAGAACACTGAAGCTTTCTTT.

This chain uses TRBV15 with TRBJ2-1, with TRBD1 matching 9 bases. V was pared by 5 bases and J by 12 bases, with 8 bases of the junction left unmatched. The CDR3 runs to 13 residues. The germline V gene encodes CDR1 LNHNV and CDR2 YYDKDF (reference sequence). The CDR3 sequence is CATSPTWGQGQFF. The CDR3, as DNA: TGTGCCACCAGCCCCACTTGGGGACAGGGGCAGTTCTTC.

The rearrangement joins TRBV13 to TRBJ2-7; D uncertain. The CDR3 spans 12 residues. Germline CDR1 is PRHDT and CDR2 is FYEKMQ (reference sequence). Trimming left V 6 bases short and J 5 bases short, with 11 bases between. The CDR3 spells CASRVSPNEQYF. The CDR3 nucleotides read TGTGCCAGCAGGGTCTCGCCGAACGAGCAGTACTTC.

This chain uses TRBV6-5 with TRBJ2-3; D ambiguous. CDR3 length: 13 residues. The germline CDR1 and CDR2 sequences are MNHEY and SVGAGI. V shed 0 bases and J shed 10 bases, with 11 bases lying between them. The CDR3, as DNA: TGTGCCAGCAGTTACTCCGACACCGCGCCGCAGTATTTT. Its protein is CASSYSDTAPQYF.

V is TRBV7-9 and J is TRBJ2-7, with 11 nucleotides matching TRBD2. CDR1 is SEHNR and CDR2 is FQNEAQ in the germline V gene (reference sequence). The CDR3 extends over 17 amino acids. Trimming cost V 5 bases and J 4 bases; bases outside gene matches: 13. CDR3: CASSHHQKLAGEYEQYF. The CDR3 nucleotides are TGTGCCAGCAGCCATCACCAAAAACTAGCGGGGGAATACGAGCAGTACTTC.

For this clone: Other DNA variants within this sample encode the same CDR3. The rearrangement uses TRBV29-1 and TRBJ2-7; 11 nucleotides line up with TRBD2. Trimming cost V 7 bases and J 1 base; bases outside gene matches: 3. The CDR3 consists of 13 residues. Looked up from germline, CDR1 is SQVTM and CDR2 is ANQGSEA. CDR3 sequence reads: CSAGLAGSYEQYF. The CDR3, as DNA: TGCAGCGCCGGACTAGCGGGTTCCTACGAGCAGTACTTC.

The rearrangement joins TRBV30 to TRBJ1-6; possibly TRBD1 for D (6 bases). Trimming left V 7 bases short and J 6 bases short, with 13 bases between. The length of the CDR3 is 13 residues. From germline, CDR1 is GTSNPN and CDR2 SVGIG (reference sequence). DNA of the CDR3: TGTGCCTCCCGGGAGGGGGGTAATTCACCCCTCCACTTT. Encoded protein: CASREGGNSPLHF. The full variable domain, rest sourced from reference TRBV30 and TRBJ1-6, is SQTIHQWPATLVQPVGSPLSLECTVEGTSNPNLYWYRQAAGRGLQLLFYSVGIGQISSEVPQNLSASRPQDRQFILSSKKLLLSDSGFYLCASREGGNSPLHFGNGTRLTVT.

The rearrangement links TRBV29-1 to TRBJ2-7, with 8 positions matching TRBD1. This CDR3 comprises 13 residues. Trimming removed 4 bases from V and 2 bases from J; junction bases left unmatched: 4. Germline V CDR1 and CDR2: SQVTM, ANQGSEA. The CDR3 DNA sequence: TGCAGCGTTGTAGACAGGGGAACCTACGAGCAGTACTTC. It is translated as CSVVDRGTYEQYF.

This clone was counted a few times. V gene TRBV29-1 combines with J gene TRBJ2-4, with D maybe TRBD1 (7 bases). The germline gives CDR1 SQVTM, CDR2 ANQGSEA. This CDR3 has 12 amino acids. The V end lost 5 bases, the J end lost 7 bases, and 12 bases lay between the germline ends. CDR3 coding DNA: TGCAGCGTTTTTGCAGGGGGGAACATTCAGTACTTC. The encoded protein is CSVFAGGNIQYF.

This sequence joins TRBV25-1 and TRBJ2-7; unclear D gene. Germline CDR1 is MGHDK and CDR2 is SYGVNS. The CDR3 sequence is 11 residues long. Trimming removed 10 bases at V and 1 base at J, with 8 bases between. In DNA form, the CDR3 reads TGTGCCACTGGCTTATCCTACGAGCAGTACTTC. Translating gives CATGLSYEQYF.

The chain recombines TRBV15 with TRBJ2-2, with 7 bases lining up with TRBD2. There are 17 residues in the CDR3. In germline, CDR1 is LNHNV, CDR2 YYDKDF (reference sequence). With V trimmed by 0 bases and J by 4 bases, 8 bases remained unmatched. CDR3 amino acids: CATSREGWASGTGELFF. The CDR3 DNA reads TGTGCCACCAGCAGAGAAGGCTGGGCTAGCGGCACCGGGGAGCTGTTTTTT.

This clone was seen more than once but under ten times. The rearrangement links TRBV29-1 to TRBJ2-1; D remains unclear. Looked up from germline, CDR1 is SQVTM and CDR2 is ANQGSEA. V was cut by 2 bases and J by 10 bases, with 12 bases left in between. The CDR3 totals 12 residues. CDR3 region: CSVESLGIEQFF. The CDR3 nucleotides read TGCAGCGTTGAATCCCTAGGAATCGAGCAGTTCTTC.